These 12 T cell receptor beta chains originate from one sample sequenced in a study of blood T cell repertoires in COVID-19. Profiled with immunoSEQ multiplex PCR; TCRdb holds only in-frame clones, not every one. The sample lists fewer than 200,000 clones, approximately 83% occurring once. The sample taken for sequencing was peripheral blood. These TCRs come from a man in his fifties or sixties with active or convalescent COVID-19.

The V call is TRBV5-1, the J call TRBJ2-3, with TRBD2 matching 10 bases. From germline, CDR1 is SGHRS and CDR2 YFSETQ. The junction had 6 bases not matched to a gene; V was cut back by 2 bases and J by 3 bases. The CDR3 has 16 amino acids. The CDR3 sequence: CASSFLLAGPTDTQYF. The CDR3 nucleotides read TGCGCCAGCAGCTTTTTACTAGCGGGACCGACAGATACGCAGTATTTT. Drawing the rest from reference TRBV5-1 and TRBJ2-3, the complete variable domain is KAGVTQTPRYLIKTRGQQVTLSCSPISGHRSVSWYQQTPGQGLQFLFEYFSETQRNKGNFPGRFSGRQFSNSRSEMNVSTLELGDSALYLCASSFLLAGPTDTQYFGPGTRLTVL.

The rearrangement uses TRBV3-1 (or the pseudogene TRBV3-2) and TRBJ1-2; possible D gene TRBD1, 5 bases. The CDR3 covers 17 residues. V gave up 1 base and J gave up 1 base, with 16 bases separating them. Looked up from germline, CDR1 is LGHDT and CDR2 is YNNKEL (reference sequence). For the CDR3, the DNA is TGTGCCAGCAGCCAAGGGTACAGGCCAATCCTTAACTATGGCTACACCTTC. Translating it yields CASSQGYRPILNYGYTF.

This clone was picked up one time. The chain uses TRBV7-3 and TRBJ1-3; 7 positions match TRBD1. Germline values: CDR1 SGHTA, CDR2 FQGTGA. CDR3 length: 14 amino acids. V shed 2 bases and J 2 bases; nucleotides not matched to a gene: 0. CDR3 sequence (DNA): TGTGCCAGCAGCTTACAGGGGGCTGGAAACACCATATATTTT. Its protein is CASSLQGAGNTIYF.

The CDR3 loop reads CACGGAGEKLFF. For the CDR3, the DNA is TGTGCCTGTGGGGGCGCGGGTGAAAAACTGTTTTTT. The chain carries TRBV10-3 and TRBJ1-4, with TRBD1 as a possible D gene (6 bases). CDR1 ENHRY and CDR2 SYGVKD come from the germline V gene. The V gene lost 11 bases and the J gene lost 7 bases, with 14 bases spanning the gap. The CDR3 length is 12 residues.

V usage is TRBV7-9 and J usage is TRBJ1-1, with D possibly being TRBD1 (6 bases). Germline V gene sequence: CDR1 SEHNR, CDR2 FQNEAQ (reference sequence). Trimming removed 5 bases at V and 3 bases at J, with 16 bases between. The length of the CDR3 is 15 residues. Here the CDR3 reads CASSPGGRGYTEAFF. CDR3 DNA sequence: TGTGCCAGCAGCCCGGGGGGCAGGGGATACACTGAAGCTTTCTTT.

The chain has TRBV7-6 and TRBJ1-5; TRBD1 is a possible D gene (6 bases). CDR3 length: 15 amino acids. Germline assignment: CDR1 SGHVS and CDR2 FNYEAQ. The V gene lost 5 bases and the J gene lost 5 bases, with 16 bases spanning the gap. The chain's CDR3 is CASSEMATGHQPQHF. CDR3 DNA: TGTGCCAGCAGCGAAATGGCGACAGGTCATCAGCCCCAGCATTTT.

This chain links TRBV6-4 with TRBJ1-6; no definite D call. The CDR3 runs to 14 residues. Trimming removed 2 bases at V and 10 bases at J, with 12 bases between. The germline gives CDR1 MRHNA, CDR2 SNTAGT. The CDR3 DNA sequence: TGTGCCAGCAGTGACACGAGGGTAGGATCACCCCTCCACTTT. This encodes CASSDTRVGSPLHF.

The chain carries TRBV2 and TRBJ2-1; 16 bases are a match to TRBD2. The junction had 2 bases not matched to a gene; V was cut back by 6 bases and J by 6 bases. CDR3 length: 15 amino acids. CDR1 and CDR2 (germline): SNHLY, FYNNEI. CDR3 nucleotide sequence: TGTGCCAGCAGAGGGACTAGCGGGAGGGCCAATGAGCAGTTCTTC. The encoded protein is CASRGTSGRANEQFF.

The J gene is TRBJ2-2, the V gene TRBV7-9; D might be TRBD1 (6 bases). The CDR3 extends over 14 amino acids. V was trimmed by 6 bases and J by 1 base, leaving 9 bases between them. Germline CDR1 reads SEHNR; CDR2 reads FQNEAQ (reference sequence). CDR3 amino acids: CASREQGNTGELFF. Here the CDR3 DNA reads TGTGCCAGCAGGGAACAGGGGAACACCGGGGAGCTGTTTTTT.

The CDR3 here is CASSVEGNTGELFF. CDR3 DNA sequence: TGCGCCAGCAGTGTGGAGGGGAACACCGGGGAGCTGTTTTTT. V gene TRBV10-1 combines with J gene TRBJ2-2; tentatively, D is TRBD2 (6 bases). The CDR3 consists of 14 residues. V lost 4 bases, J lost 1 base, and 7 bases lay in between. Germline assignment: CDR1 WNHNN and CDR2 SYGVQD (reference sequence).

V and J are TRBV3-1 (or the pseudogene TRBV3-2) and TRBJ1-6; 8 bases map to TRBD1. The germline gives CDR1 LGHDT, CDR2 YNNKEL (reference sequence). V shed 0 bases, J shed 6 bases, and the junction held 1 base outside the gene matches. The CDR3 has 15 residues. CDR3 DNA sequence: TGTGCCAGCAGCCAAGAAGACAGGGGTAATTCACCCCTCCACTTT. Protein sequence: CASSQEDRGNSPLHF.

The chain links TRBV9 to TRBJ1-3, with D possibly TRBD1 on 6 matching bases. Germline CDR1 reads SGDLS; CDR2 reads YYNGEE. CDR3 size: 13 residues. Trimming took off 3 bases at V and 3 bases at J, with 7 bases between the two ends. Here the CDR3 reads CASSGTVGNTIYF. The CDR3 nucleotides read TGTGCCAGCAGCGGGACAGTTGGAAACACCATATATTTT.